These 6 T cell receptor beta chains came from one sample sequenced in a study of T-cell reconstitution after alpha-beta-depleted transplantation in children. It was with unique molecular identifiers that the TCRbeta library was prepared. MiXCR, run by TCRdb on the PCR reads, gives a single entry per CDR3 protein. The sample lists around 250,000 distinct CDR3 sequences, nearly 10% occurring once. This material consisted of PBMCs from the stem cell graft donor, taken from the stem cell graft. The receptors were sampled from a human donor who donated a stem cell graft to a child with SCID.

The chain has TRBV9 and TRBJ2-5; 10 nucleotides match TRBD1. This CDR3 contains 16 residues. CDR1 and CDR2 (germline): SGDLS, YYNGEE. V was clipped by 4 bases and J by 4 bases; unmatched bases: 10. The CDR3 DNA follows: TGTGCCAGCAGCCTAACCGGGACAGGGGCGAGAGAGACCCAGTACTTC. This gives the protein CASSLTGTGARETQYF. Variable domain in full (rest from reference TRBV9 and TRBJ2-5): DSGVTQTPKHLITATGQRVTLRCSPRSGDLSVYWYQQSLDQGLQFLIQYYNGEERAKGNILERFSAQQFPDLHSELNLSSLELGDSALYFCASSLTGTGARETQYFGPGTRLLVL.

This clonotype was counted at least ten times. The rearrangement links TRBV20-1 to TRBJ2-5; possibly TRBD1 or TRBD2 for D (6 bases each). V lost 6 bases and J lost 4, with 21 bases in between. CDR3 length equals 15 residues. Per germline, CDR1 DFQATT and CDR2 SNEGSKA (reference sequence). CDR3 coding DNA: TGCAGTGCCACGCGGACAGAGAAGGGGGGAGAGACCCAGTACTTC. The encoded protein is CSATRTEKGGETQYF.

V usage is TRBV12-3 or TRBV12-4 and J usage is TRBJ2-5; 8 positions match TRBD1. V trimming: 0 bases; J trimming: 2 bases; junction bases outside the gene matches: 5. The CDR3 has 16 amino acids. CDR3 sequence (DNA): TGTGCCAGCAGTTTAGCGAGGACAGGGCTACAAGAGACCCAGTACTTC. This translates into CASSLARTGLQETQYF.

CDR3 loop: CSAVSLAGGTDTQYF. CDR3 nucleotides: TGCAGTGCTGTATCCCTAGCGGGGGGCACAGATACGCAGTATTTT. The chain recombines TRBV20-1 with TRBJ2-3; TRBD2 aligns across 10 bases. The length of the CDR3 is 15 residues. Germline CDR1 and CDR2: DFQATT and SNEGSKA (reference sequence). Unmatched junction bases numbered 6, after V lost 5 bases and J lost 1 base.

The chain couples TRBV28 to TRBJ2-1, with D perhaps matching TRBD2 (6 bases). From germline, CDR1 is MDHEN and CDR2 SYDVKM. The CDR3 sequence is 14 residues long. V was shortened by 4 bases and J by 0 bases, with 7 bases between the two germline ends. CDR3 sequence reads: CASSWRGSYNEQFF. For the CDR3, the DNA is TGTGCCAGCAGTTGGAGGGGCTCCTACAATGAGCAGTTCTTC.

This clonotype was found many times. The chain couples TRBV7-9 to TRBJ1-1, with 8 bases lining up with TRBD1. V lost 8 bases, J lost 0 bases, and 5 bases stayed unmatched. There are 14 residues in the CDR3. CDR1 is SEHNR and CDR2 is FQNEAQ in the germline V gene (reference sequence). CDR3 region: CASGGQEVNTEAFF. Written as DNA, the CDR3 is TGTGCCAGCGGGGGACAGGAGGTGAACACTGAAGCTTTCTTT.